In its sample, the clone carrying this TCR beta chain was seen a few times. The entry originates in a study of chemoradiotherapy in HPV16-positive cancers. The repertoire was sequenced with immunoSEQ multiplex PCR; TCRdb's copy has only in-frame clones and lacks some. The sample lists tens of thousands of clones, approximately 89% occurring once. This receptor was identified in a human donor with HPV-associated anogenital cancer. The sequences come from blood, collected from a patient who underwent chemoradiotherapy.

The CDR3 protein is CASSEGAKDTQYF. The CDR3 DNA is TGTGCCAGCTCAGAGGGGGCCAAAGATACGCAGTATTTT. The chain has TRBV11-2 and TRBJ2-3; 7 nucleotides match TRBD1. Germline V gene sequence: CDR1 SGHAT, CDR2 FQNNGV. V was clipped by 8 bases and J by 5 bases; unmatched bases: 7. The CDR3 spans 13 residues.